The 20 T cell receptor beta chains reported below all come from one sample, sequenced in a study of regulatory T cells in long-lasting Graves disease. Indicated time point: newly diagnosed GD, antithyroid drugs for less than 3 months. RNA extracted from PBMCs served as the sequencing template. HTBI primers from iRepertoire and Arm-PCR of CDR3 regions yielded the TCR beta libraries. In TCRdb, the multiplex PCR reads were re-called with MiXCR into one record per CDR3 protein. The table has around 470,000 distinct CDR3 sequences, 12% to 15% seen once. In addition, the sample was reused for a study of T cells in Graves' hyperthyroidism and ophthalmopathy.

The material sequenced was peripheral blood mononuclear cells (PBMCs), taken at new diagnosis, from a patient treated with antithyroid drugs. These receptors were collected from a woman in her forties or fifties with Graves disease.

This clonotype was observed a single time. The chain employs TRBV9 and TRBJ2-3, with a weak D call TRBD1 (6 bases). Germline CDR1 SGDLS, CDR2 YYNGEE. CDR3 length: 15 residues. V was shortened by 3 bases and J by 2 bases, with 13 bases between the two germline ends. The CDR3 protein is CASSEQGRTTDTQYF. The DNA of the CDR3 is TGTGCCAGCAGCGAGCAGGGGCGAACCACAGATACGCAGTATTTT.

This clonotype was detected many times. The rearrangement joins TRBV27 to TRBJ1-5; D may be TRBD1 (6 bases). CDR1 is MNHEY and CDR2 is SMNVEV in the germline V gene (reference sequence). V shed 5 bases and J shed 5 bases, with 13 bases lying between them. The CDR3 is 14 residues long. The CDR3 DNA reads as TGTGCCAGCAGTAAATGGGGGGGCGATCAGCCCCAGCATTTT. Its protein is CASSKWGGDQPQHF.

This clonotype appeared a few times. The rearrangement uses TRBV29-1 and TRBJ1-3; unclear D gene. The CDR3 has 12 residues. V was trimmed by 4 bases and J by 3 bases, leaving 7 bases between them. Germline V gene data show CDR1 as SQVTM and CDR2 as ANQGSEA. The CDR3 bases are TGCAGCGTTGGGGTGGTTGGAAACACCATATATTTT. Amino acid sequence: CSVGVVGNTIYF.

This clonotype was seen at least ten times. The rearrangement links TRBV11-2 to TRBJ2-3; a weak D match, TRBD1 (6 bases). Germline loops: CDR1 SGHAT, CDR2 FQNNGV. The CDR3 is made up of 15 amino acids. Trimming cost V 5 bases and J 6 bases, with 18 bases left between them. In nucleotides, the CDR3 is TGTGCCAGCAGCGCCGGGGACACCCGCGAGGATACGCAGTATTTT. It encodes CASSAGDTREDTQYF.

This clonotype was observed many times. The CDR3 DNA reads TGTGCCAGCAGTGAACTGGGTGGGGGAAACACAGATACGCAGTATTTT. It translates to CASSELGGGNTDTQYF. The rearrangement joins TRBV2 to TRBJ2-3; D is possibly TRBD1 or TRBD2 (5 bases each). Trimming cost V 2 bases and J 2 bases, with 14 bases left between them. The CDR3 loop spans 16 amino acids. Germline values: CDR1 SNHLY, CDR2 FYNNEI.

The rearrangement joins TRBV7-2 to TRBJ2-1, with D tentatively TRBD1 or TRBD2 (6 bases each). V was pared by 5 bases and J by 0 bases, with 20 bases between. The germline CDR1 and CDR2 sequences are SGHTA and FQGNSA. CDR3 size: 18 residues. The CDR3 spells CASSRGHMRYRSYNEQFF. DNA of the CDR3: TGTGCCAGCAGCCGGGGGCACATGAGATATCGCTCCTACAATGAGCAGTTCTTC.

This clonotype showed up just a few times. V usage is TRBV28 and J usage is TRBJ1-5; a weak D match, TRBD1 (5 bases). CDR3 length: 15 amino acids. The ends were cut back, 7 bases at V and 5 bases at J, with 18 bases in the middle. The V gene's germline CDR1 is MDHEN and CDR2 SYDVKM. The CDR3 DNA is TGTGCCAGCATACCGCGGGGGGGGAGACATCAGCCCCAGCATTTT. Its translation: CASIPRGGRHQPQHF.

The sample holds many counts of this clonotype. The rearrangement links TRBV6-2 or TRBV6-3 to TRBJ1-1; 11 bases are a match to TRBD1. V gave up 2 bases and J gave up 7 bases; unmatched junction bases: 3. Per germline, CDR1 MNHEY and CDR2 SVGEGT. The CDR3 loop spans 14 amino acids. The CDR3 reads CASSYGQGAVEAFF. The CDR3, as DNA: TGTGCCAGCAGTTACGGACAGGGGGCAGTTGAAGCTTTCTTT.

Of note for this clonotype: One base away lies a much larger clone, so this may be a sequencing read error. The genes are TRBV12-3 or TRBV12-4 and TRBJ1-5; 7 nucleotides line up with TRBD1. The CDR3 is 16 residues long. The V gene end was trimmed by 4 bases and the J gene end by 6 bases; junction bases not matched to a gene: 12. CDR3 coding DNA: TGTGCCAGCAGTTCCCCAAGGGGGCACAAAAGTCAGCCCCAGCATTTT. Translating gives CASSSPRGHKSQPQHF.

This clonotype showed up many times. The V call is TRBV6-6, the J call TRBJ1-1; the D gene is possibly TRBD1 (5 bases). Germline V gives CDR1 MNHNY, CDR2 SVGAGI (reference sequence). The V end lost 2 bases, the J end lost 5 bases, and 12 bases lay between the germline ends. The CDR3 length is 14 residues. The CDR3 coding sequence is TGTGCCAGCAGTTACGGCAGGGTGGCGACTGAAGCTTTCTTT. As protein: CASSYGRVATEAFF.

This clonotype was detected many times. The chain is built from TRBV5-6 and TRBJ1-2; TRBD1 matches at 8 bases. J lost 6 bases, V lost 2 bases, and 12 bases had no gene match. CDR1 and CDR2 (germline): SGHDT, YYEEEE. The CDR3 spans 16 residues. CDR3 sequence reads: CASSFGQGASGDGYTF. CDR3 coding DNA: TGTGCCAGCAGCTTCGGACAGGGCGCTTCGGGAGATGGCTACACCTTC.

Regarding this clonotype: At one end, the junction sequence differs from germline, possibly due to a read error. The gene calls are TRBV4-1 and TRBJ2-7, with 12 bases aligning to TRBD2. Germline CDR1 reads MGHRA; CDR2 reads YSYEKL. The CDR3 sequence is 16 residues long. The CDR3 protein is CTSSQETSGRFYEQYF. The CDR3, as DNA: TGCACCAGCAGCCAGGAGACTAGCGGGAGATTCTACGAGCAGTACTTC.

A few counts support this clonotype. The chain couples TRBV6-1 to TRBJ1-2; the match to TRBD1 covers 10 bases. With V trimmed by 2 bases and J by 3 bases, 12 bases remained unmatched. There are 18 residues in the CDR3. Germline CDR1 reads MNHNS; CDR2 reads SASEGT. The CDR3 loop reads CASSEYLRQGAPDYGYTF. The CDR3 nucleotides read TGTGCCAGCAGTGAATATTTGAGACAGGGGGCGCCGGACTATGGCTACACCTTC.

There are many counts of this clonotype. The chain combines TRBV12-3 or TRBV12-4 with TRBJ2-1; 9 nucleotides line up with TRBD2. The trim removed 3 bases at V and 8 bases at J, leaving 5 bases unmatched. The CDR3 contains 14 residues. As DNA, the CDR3 is TGTGCCAGCAGTTTGGCTAGCGGGACCGATGAGCAGTTCTTC. Its translation is CASSLASGTDEQFF.

This sequence joins TRBV6-1 and TRBJ1-4; D is ambiguous. CDR1 is MNHNS, CDR2 SASEGT, per germline. The CDR3 has 11 residues. With 8 bases removed from V and 8 bases from J, the gap between germline ends came to 9 bases. CDR3 region: CASEGGEKLFF. The CDR3 coding sequence is TGTGCCAGCGAGGGTGGCGAAAAACTGTTTTTT.

This clonotype was counted at least ten times. The rearrangement uses TRBV5-1 and TRBJ1-1, with 8 bases matching TRBD1. CDR3 length equals 15 residues. With V trimmed by 0 bases and J by 4 bases, 5 bases remained unmatched. Per germline, CDR1 SGHRS and CDR2 YFSETQ. CDR3 amino acids: CASSLAQGAITEAFF. CDR3 in DNA: TGCGCCAGCAGCTTGGCGCAGGGGGCGATCACTGAAGCTTTCTTT.

The chain carries TRBV5-6 and TRBJ1-2; 10 positions agree with TRBD1. This CDR3 spans 15 amino acids. V trimming: 4 bases; J trimming: 6 bases; junction bases outside the gene matches: 9. The germline V gene encodes CDR1 SGHDT and CDR2 YYEEEE. CDR3 sequence reads: CASSTPTGTGDGYTF. CDR3 in DNA: TGTGCCAGCAGCACACCAACCGGGACAGGGGATGGCTACACCTTC.

This clonotype was counted many times. Here the CDR3 DNA reads TGTGCCTGGGACAGCCGATTGGGCACAGATACGCAGTATTTT. This sequence encodes CAWDSRLGTDTQYF. This sequence joins TRBV30 and TRBJ2-3; a weak D match, TRBD1 (5 bases). The CDR3 spans 14 residues. From germline, CDR1 is GTSNPN and CDR2 SVGIG (reference sequence). Trimming cost V 5 bases and J 1 base, with 13 bases left between them.

This clonotype was picked up many times. The chain employs TRBV19 and TRBJ2-3, with 12 nucleotides matching TRBD2. The CDR3 length is 17 residues. The V segment lost 5 bases and the J segment 1 base; nucleotides outside the gene matches: 7. Germline CDR1 reads LNHDA; CDR2 reads SQIVND (reference sequence). CDR3 nucleotides: TGTGCCAGTAGTTCACGACTAGCGGGGGACCGCACAGATACGCAGTATTTT. The encoded protein is CASSSRLAGDRTDTQYF.

This clonotype was counted ten times or more. This chain links TRBV10-3 with TRBJ2-5, with D possibly TRBD1 on 5 matching bases. Germline loops: CDR1 ENHRY, CDR2 SYGVKD. Between the trimmed V and J ends, which lost 2 bases and 1 base, there was a span of 5 bases. The CDR3 sequence is 13 residues long. CDR3 sequence: CAISEQGQETQYF. The CDR3 DNA is TGTGCCATCAGTGAGCAGGGCCAAGAGACCCAGTACTTC.